This T cell receptor beta chain was documented in a study of T cells in Graves' hyperthyroidism and ophthalmopathy. Study context: Blood was drawn when the patient was first diagnosed and still untreated.

Amplification targeted TCR beta CDR3 regions from RNA transcripts. Carried out on the TCR CDR3, a first-round RT-PCR used the HTBI primer set. TCRdb re-called the multiplex PCR reads with MiXCR, one entry per CDR3 protein. The sample carries about 720,000 distinct CDR3 sequences, around a sixth recorded once. This clonotype was seen at least ten times. Recently diagnosed hyperthyroidism of less than 2 months' duration affected patients aged 18 to 65. Pregnant or lactating patients were excluded, as were those with uncontrolled infection or other autoimmune disease. Blood sampling occurred at first hyperthyroidism diagnosis, ahead of any ophthalmopathy symptoms. The CDR3 loop spans 14 amino acids. V lost 3 bases, J lost 10 bases, and 7 bases stayed unmatched. Per germline, CDR1 KGHSH and CDR2 LQKENI.

The chain couples TRBV18 to TRBJ1-5, with TRBD1 matching 9 bases. The sequenced sample was blood. The clonotype was recovered from a woman in her forties or fifties with Graves' hyperthyroidism that later progressed to Graves' ophthalmopathy. The chain's CDR3 is CASSPPGQGPPQHF. DNA for the CDR3: TGTGCCAGCTCACCGCCTGGACAGGGGCCACCCCAGCATTTT.